This entry lists 30 T cell receptor beta chains sequenced from one sample in a study of T cell responses to AZD1222 COVID-19 vaccine. Profiling relied on immunoSEQ multiplex PCR, and the TCRdb table lists in-frame clones only, not all of them. The sample records over 95,000 clones, approximately 84% being singletons. The sample was peripheral blood, taken 28 days after the second AZD1222 dose. These receptors came from an adult who received the AZD1222 COVID-19 vaccine.

With respect to this clone: In the same sample, other DNA sequences code for this CDR3. The chain combines TRBV7-2 with TRBJ1-6; weak D call: TRBD1 (5 bases). The V gene's germline CDR1 is SGHTA and CDR2 FQGNSA. The CDR3 consists of 14 residues. Trimming stripped 1 base from V and 9 bases from J, with 10 bases between. CDR3 DNA: TGTGCCAGCAGCTTAGGTGGGGGACCTTCACCCCTCCACTTT. Its translation is CASSLGGGPSPLHF.

This rearrangement joins TRBV7-9 to TRBJ2-2; the D is unclear. V lost 2 bases, J lost 0 bases, and 4 bases lay in between. The germline V gene has CDR1 SEHNR and CDR2 FQNEAQ (reference sequence). CDR3 size: 14 residues. CDR3 in DNA: TGTGCCAGCAGCTTACTCACGAACACCGGGGAGCTGTTTTTT. Translated: CASSLLTNTGELFF.

V and J are TRBV5-5 and TRBJ2-2; D is uncertain. CDR3 length: 16 residues. V was pared by 2 bases and J by 0 bases, with 11 bases between. Germline V gene lookup returns CDR1 SGHKS and CDR2 YYEKEE (reference sequence). DNA for the CDR3: TGTGCCAGCAGCTTCCTTCGGTTCTCGAACACCGGGGAGCTGTTTTTT. Translated, it gives CASSFLRFSNTGELFF.

The genes are TRBV5-4 and TRBJ1-1; TRBD1 matches at 9 bases. V lost 4 bases to trimming and J lost 7 bases; unmatched junction nucleotides: 5. CDR1 is SGHNT, CDR2 YYREEE, per germline (reference sequence). This CDR3 is built from 13 residues. The chain's CDR3 is CASSQQGAGEAFF. In nucleotides, the CDR3 is TGTGCCAGCAGCCAACAGGGGGCAGGTGAAGCTTTCTTT.

The V call is TRBV5-4, the J call TRBJ1-2; the match to TRBD1 covers 8 bases. CDR1 SGHNT and CDR2 YYREEE come from the germline V gene (reference sequence). Trimming removed 4 bases from V and 6 bases from J; junction bases left unmatched: 11. This CDR3 region has 15 residues. Here the CDR3 reads CASSPNLGQGDGYTF. CDR3 nucleotide sequence: TGTGCCAGCAGCCCGAACCTCGGACAGGGTGATGGCTACACCTTC. Variable domain in full (rest from reference TRBV5-4 and TRBJ1-2): ETGVTQSPTHLIKTRGQQVTLRCSSQSGHNTVSWYQQALGQGPQFIFQYYREEENGRGNFPPRFSGLQFPNYSSELNVNALELDDSALYLCASSPNLGQGDGYTFGSGTRLTVV.

The V gene is TRBV24-1, the J gene TRBJ1-6; D remains unclear. Germline assignment: CDR1 KGHDR and CDR2 SFDVKD. The CDR3 sequence is 12 residues long. Trimming took 9 bases from V and 8 from J, leaving 10 bases between them. The CDR3, as DNA: TGTGCCACCGGAGAGCCTTATTCACCCCTCCACTTT. As protein: CATGEPYSPLHF.

Written as DNA, the CDR3 is TGTGCCACCAGCTTGGGTAGCAATCAGCCCCAGCATTTT. This codes for CATSLGSNQPQHF. The V and J genes are TRBV15 and TRBJ1-5; no clear D gene. The CDR3 consists of 13 residues. The ends were cut back, 5 bases at V and 0 bases at J, with 5 bases in the middle. The V gene's germline CDR1 is LNHNV and CDR2 YYDKDF (reference sequence).

The CDR3 DNA sequence: TGCGCCAGCAGCCCATACAGGGGAAACACCATATATTTT. Protein: CASSPYRGNTIYF. The chain carries TRBV4-1 and TRBJ1-3, with TRBD1 as a possible D gene (5 bases). The V end lost 4 bases, the J end lost 4 bases, and 8 bases lay between the germline ends. This CDR3 contains 13 residues. Germline V gene data show CDR1 as MGHRA and CDR2 as YSYEKL.

The chain joins TRBV7-2 to TRBJ2-3; TRBD2 matches at 9 bases. The CDR3 length is 17 residues. V gave up 3 bases and J gave up 2 bases; unmatched junction bases: 9. Germline-derived CDR1 and CDR2 are SGHTA and FQGNSA. CDR3 sequence reads: CASSFPIRLAATDTQYF. CDR3 bases: TGTGCCAGCAGCTTCCCCATTAGACTAGCGGCCACAGATACGCAGTATTTT.

CDR3 in amino acids: CASSPPGPYEQYF. In DNA form, the CDR3 reads TGCGCCAGCAGTCCCCCGGGCCCCTACGAGCAGTACTTC. The rearrangement links TRBV4-1 to TRBJ2-7; no firm D call. The CDR3 extends over 13 amino acids. Germline V gives CDR1 MGHRA, CDR2 YSYEKL. The V and J ends lost 6 bases and 2 bases respectively, with 11 bases between them.

The V gene is TRBV5-6, the J gene TRBJ1-1; D remains unclear. The germline gives CDR1 SGHDT, CDR2 YYEEEE. V lost 9 bases, J lost 5 bases, and 17 bases lay in between. The CDR3 consists of 13 residues. The CDR3 sequence: CATSTGSETEAFF. CDR3 coding DNA: TGTGCCACCTCGACGGGGTCCGAGACTGAAGCTTTCTTT. Combining the CDR3 with reference TRBV5-6 and TRBJ1-1 gives the whole variable domain DAGVTQSPTHLIKTRGQQVTLRCSPKSGHDTVSWYQQALGQGPQFIFQYYEEEERQRGNFPDRFSGHQFPNYSSELNVNALLLGDSALYLCATSTGSETEAFFGQGTRLTVV.

The chain has TRBV10-3 and TRBJ1-5, with 7 bases matching TRBD1. CDR1 and CDR2 (germline): ENHRY, SYGVKD. J gave up 5 bases and V 3 bases, and 1 base lay outside the gene matches. The CDR3 spans 13 residues. The CDR3 is CAISEGGHQPQHF. Written as DNA, the CDR3 is TGTGCCATCAGTGAAGGGGGCCATCAGCCCCAGCATTTT.

This chain uses TRBV9 with TRBJ2-1; D may be TRBD2 (6 bases). Trimming cost V 3 bases and J 8 bases, with 18 bases left between them. Germline-derived CDR1 and CDR2 are SGDLS and YYNGEE. The CDR3 runs to 15 residues. DNA of the CDR3: TGTGCCAGCAGCGGAAGCGGGTGGGGGTCGGATGAGCAGTTCTTC. As protein: CASSGSGWGSDEQFF.

This clone appeared once. This chain links TRBV25-1 with TRBJ1-1; a possible D gene is TRBD1 (6 bases). From germline, CDR1 is MGHDK and CDR2 SYGVNS. Trimming removed 1 base at V and 1 base at J, with 10 bases between. CDR3 length equals 15 residues. CDR3 sequence: CASSEWAGANTEAFF. CDR3 DNA sequence: TGTGCCAGCAGTGAATGGGCAGGGGCGAACACTGAAGCTTTCTTT. Full variable domain (remainder filled in from reference TRBV25-1 and TRBJ1-1): EADIYQTPRYLVIGTGKKITLECSQTMGHDKMYWYQQDPGMELHLIHYSYGVNSTEKGDLSSESTVSRIRTEHFPLTLESARPSHTSQYLCASSEWAGANTEAFFGQGTRLTVV.

The chain combines TRBV18 with TRBJ2-7; 7 bases line up with TRBD2. V dropped 5 bases and J dropped 5; count of bases not matched to a gene: 3. The CDR3 covers 12 residues. Germline V gives CDR1 KGHSH, CDR2 LQKENI. The CDR3: CASSGGGNEQYF. The CDR3 DNA follows: TGTGCCAGCTCAGGGGGAGGGAACGAGCAGTACTTC.

This chain uses TRBV3-1 (or the pseudogene TRBV3-2) with TRBJ1-1; D may be TRBD1 (5 bases). With 3 bases removed from V and 10 bases from J, the gap between germline ends came to 21 bases. The CDR3 runs to 15 residues. Germline values: CDR1 LGHDT, CDR2 YNNKEL (reference sequence). Written as DNA, the CDR3 is TGTGCCAGCAGCCATCTGACCCTCGGGGGTCGGCGAGCTTTCTTT. It is translated as CASSHLTLGGRRAFF.

This chain connects TRBV5-1 to TRBJ1-1; D may be TRBD1 (6 bases). V dropped 7 bases and J dropped 4 bases, with 20 bases sitting between them. Per the germline V gene, CDR1 is SGHRS and CDR2 is YFSETQ. CDR3 size: 15 residues. Here the CDR3 reads CASAGQQGSSTEAFF. The CDR3 DNA sequence: TGCGCCAGCGCGGGGCAACAGGGAAGCAGCACTGAAGCTTTCTTT.

A single count supports this clone. V gene TRBV27 combines with J gene TRBJ2-3; D is ambiguous. The CDR3 consists of 18 residues. Germline values: CDR1 MNHEY, CDR2 SMNVEV (reference sequence). The V end lost 4 bases, the J end lost 0 bases, and 20 bases lay between the germline ends. CDR3 sequence reads: CASSSRLMGQPSTDTQYF. The CDR3 DNA sequence: TGTGCCAGCAGTTCCCGTCTCATGGGCCAACCTAGCACAGATACGCAGTATTTT.

The rearrangement uses TRBV19 and TRBJ1-2; 10 nucleotides match TRBD1. CDR3 size: 14 residues. V was pared by 5 bases and J by 2 bases, with 2 bases of the junction left unmatched. Germline assignment: CDR1 LNHDA and CDR2 SQIVND (reference sequence). CDR3 amino acids: CASSADRGNYGYTF. The CDR3 DNA reads as TGTGCCAGTAGTGCGGACAGGGGGAACTATGGCTACACCTTC.

The V call is TRBV2, the J call TRBJ2-3; D unclear. Germline V gene sequence: CDR1 SNHLY, CDR2 FYNNEI. V lost 1 base to trimming and J lost 2 bases, with 7 bases between them. The CDR3 covers 14 residues. The chain's CDR3 is CASSEGDLTDTQYF. CDR3 DNA sequence: TGTGCCAGCAGTGAAGGGGATCTCACAGATACGCAGTATTTT.

This chain uses TRBV5-1 with TRBJ2-2; no clear D gene. Germline loops: CDR1 SGHRS, CDR2 YFSETQ. Trimming pared 2 bases from V and 3 bases from J, leaving 8 bases between. The length of the CDR3 is 14 residues. The CDR3 DNA reads TGCGCCAGCAGCTTACTGGTGGACACCGGGGAGCTGTTTTTT. This encodes CASSLLVDTGELFF.

This chain joins TRBV5-1 and TRBJ1-6; D remains unclear. Trimming left V 4 bases short and J 10 bases short, with 18 bases between. The CDR3 length is 15 residues. CDR1 SGHRS and CDR2 YFSETQ come from the germline V gene. For the CDR3, the DNA is TGCGCCAGCAGCCCACGGACGGACCCAAGGTCACCCCTCCACTTT. It translates to CASSPRTDPRSPLHF.

The chain recombines TRBV4-1 with TRBJ1-1; D unresolved. Germline CDR1 and CDR2: MGHRA and YSYEKL. V dropped 1 base and J dropped 11 bases, with 14 bases sitting between them. CDR3 length: 13 residues. CDR3 loop: CASSQGLGSRAFF. The CDR3 DNA follows: TGCGCCAGCAGCCAAGGGTTGGGATCGAGGGCTTTCTTT.

The chain couples TRBV6-6 to TRBJ1-5; TRBD1 aligns across 7 bases. Germline CDR1 is MNHNY and CDR2 is SVGAGI (reference sequence). The CDR3 sequence is 15 residues long. V lost 5 bases, J lost 8 bases, and 12 bases stayed unmatched. As DNA, the CDR3 is TGTGCCAGCAGTAGGGGGCGCGCGACGGGAGAGCCCCAGCATTTT. Translating it yields CASSRGRATGEPQHF.

Written as DNA, the CDR3 is TGTGCCAGCAGTTACTCGAGATCGAGGGCGCCGGGGAACACTGAAGCTTTCTTT. Its protein is CASSYSRSRAPGNTEAFF. The V and J genes are TRBV6-2 or TRBV6-3 and TRBJ1-1; D ambiguous. CDR1 is MNHEY and CDR2 is SVGEGT in the germline V gene. The CDR3 is 18 residues long. Trimming took off 0 bases at V and 1 base at J, with 18 bases between the two ends.

The rearrangement links TRBV5-1 to TRBJ1-4, with D unresolved. Germline CDR1 SGHRS, CDR2 YFSETQ. Trimming removed 3 bases from V and 0 bases from J, with 12 bases in between. The CDR3 loop spans 16 amino acids. The CDR3 coding sequence is TGCGCCAGCAGCTCCCAGTCGGGAGCAACTAATGAAAAACTGTTTTTT. Protein product: CASSSQSGATNEKLFF.

V is TRBV27 and J is TRBJ1-1, with TRBD1 matching 11 bases. The germline CDR1 and CDR2 sequences are MNHEY and SMNVEV (reference sequence). The V and J ends lost 0 bases and 1 base, in that order; junction bases with no gene match: 4. This CDR3 is built from 17 residues. CDR3 nucleotide sequence: TGTGCCAGCAGTTTATCGACTGGGACAGGGGGGAACACTGAAGCTTTCTTT. This encodes CASSLSTGTGGNTEAFF.

This clone was observed once. This chain uses TRBV5-1 with TRBJ2-3; 7 bases map to TRBD2. After removal of 0 bases from V and 2 bases from J, the junction contained 6 bases not matched to a gene. Germline loops: CDR1 SGHRS, CDR2 YFSETQ. CDR3 length: 16 residues. This CDR3 is CASSLAMGGDTDTQYF. The CDR3 DNA reads TGCGCCAGCAGCTTGGCCATGGGAGGGGACACAGATACGCAGTATTTT.

V usage is TRBV5-6 and J usage is TRBJ1-2; no reliable D call. This CDR3 is built from 12 residues. CDR1 and CDR2 from the germline V gene are SGHDT and YYEEEE. Trimming removed 4 bases at V and 7 bases at J, with 11 bases between. CDR3 in DNA: TGTGCCAGCAGCCACAATGAAATTGGCTACACCTTC. Translation: CASSHNEIGYTF.

This clone was counted a single time. The J gene is TRBJ2-2, the V gene TRBV3-1 (or the pseudogene TRBV3-2); 12 nucleotides align to TRBD2. CDR3 length equals 18 residues. The ends lost 5 bases at V and 0 bases at J; junction bases unmatched: 7. Per germline, CDR1 LGHDT and CDR2 YNNKEL (reference sequence). CDR3: CASSLGGLAGANTGELFF. The CDR3 region has the DNA TGTGCCAGCAGCTTAGGGGGACTAGCGGGCGCGAACACCGGGGAGCTGTTTTTT.